This TCR beta chain was documented in a study of T cells in Graves' hyperthyroidism and ophthalmopathy. Findings and limits, study-wide: A median 6.5 months before onset, the model predicted ophthalmopathy. Separation of ophthalmopathy from stable hyperthyroidism was achieved by a 13 V-J model. In the blood, most expanded thyroid clonotypes above 0.001 appeared as well.

The investigators amplified TCR beta CDR3 regions from RNA transcripts. The HTBI primer set served for first-round RT-PCR of the TCR CDR3. TCRdb re-called the multiplex PCR reads through MiXCR, storing one row per CDR3 protein. Among 500,000 to 600,000 distinct CDR3 sequences listed, around 43% were seen once. This CDR3 spans 14 amino acids. The germline gives CDR1 SGHTA, CDR2 FQGNSA. V lost 5 bases and J 6 bases, leaving 16 bases between the germline ends. Uncontrolled infections, other autoimmune diseases, pregnancy or lactation led to exclusion of patients. Concerning this clonotype: Its antigen is not known.

Material: peripheral blood or thyroid tissue (not recorded which). This chain links TRBV7-2 with TRBJ2-5; possible D gene TRBD1, 6 bases. The TCR originated in an adult woman with Graves' disease, either hyperthyroidism or ophthalmopathy (not recorded which). CDR3 loop: CASSPGRGGKTQYF. The CDR3 coding sequence is TGTGCCAGCAGCCCAGGCAGGGGCGGAAAGACCCAGTACTTC.